This T cell receptor beta chain was found in a study of response to subunit inactivated influenza vaccine. This clonotype was counted between two and nine times. Its antigen is undetermined. The V and J ends lost 3 bases and 4 bases respectively, with 15 bases between them. This CDR3 is built from 15 residues. Whole-study findings and limits: T cells newly recruited by each seasonal influenza vaccination are few, the authors suggested.

A single record per CDR3 protein comes from TCRdb applying MiXCR to the RT-PCR reads. The sample carries some 200,000 distinct CDR3 sequences, approximately 12% recorded once. Another study also made use of these data, one on T cells expressing NK-cell markers. From that paper: Production of TCR beta cDNA relied on 5'RACE template switching with UMIs.

The TCR comes from a man aged 45-65 years who received an inactivated influenza vaccine. The V and J genes are TRBV12-3 or TRBV12-4 and TRBJ2-5; D remains ambiguous. The material was CD8+ T cells sorted from PBMCs, obtained 11 to 12 days after vaccination. CDR3 coding DNA: TGTGCCAGCAGTTTTGGGCCGCAAACTACAGAGACCCAGTACTTC. Amino acid sequence: CASSFGPQTTETQYF.